This T cell receptor (beta chain) came from a study of blood T cell repertoires in COVID-19. About the research overall: Sample material is recorded as cDNA or gDNA derived from T cells, B-cell-depleted T cells, or PBMCs.

This clone was found a few times. This CDR3 is 14 amino acids long. Trimming cost V 0 bases and J 7 bases, with 10 bases left between them. Per germline, CDR1 SNHLY and CDR2 FYNNEI. Under the authors' procedure: From reference gene primer amplification, estimates of nucleated cell counts were derived. This table comes from immunoSEQ multiplex PCR, and its TCRdb copy is limited to in-frame clones, with some not included. V, J and clone size reflect that table, while D and trimming were determined from the DNA. This sample has fewer than 100,000 clones, with approximately 86% found just once. The specimen sequenced was peripheral blood. This rearrangement joins TRBV2 to TRBJ1-5; D not resolved. This clonotype was obtained from a man aged 45-60 years with acute or convalescent COVID-19. Here the CDR3 reads CASSEALRGQPQHF. DNA for the CDR3: TGTGCCAGCAGTGAAGCGCTTCGGGGACAGCCCCAGCATTTT.